The next 16 T cell receptor beta chains were all read from a single sample in a study of OX40 agonist ivuxolimab in advanced cancers. Library generation was performed with the immunoSEQ multiplex PCR assay. TCRdb took this table from immuneACCESS and kept in-frame rearrangements with V and J called. Such tables lack part of the clones; where checked against another copy, unresolved V genes explain under half of the gap, and the rest is unexplained. The sample table records about 79,000 clones; about 94% of these occur just once. Together, the top ten hold roughly a tenth of the sample. This specimen consisted of CD4+ or CD8+ T cells sorted from blood, obtained in a trial of the OX40 agonist ivuxolimab. The receptors stem from an adult with an advanced solid tumor such as melanoma, head and neck, liver or kidney cancer.

V is TRBV7-9 and J is TRBJ1-2; TRBD1 might be the D (6 bases). Germline lookup yields CDR1 SEHNR and CDR2 FQNEAQ (reference sequence). This CDR3 contains 12 residues. V was shortened by 4 bases and J by 8 bases, with 11 bases between the two germline ends. The DNA for the CDR3 is TGTGCCAGCAGCTACGGGGGCCTGGGCTACACCTTC. Its translation is CASSYGGLGYTF.

V gene TRBV30 combines with J gene TRBJ2-7; a possible D gene is TRBD2 (6 bases). The length of the CDR3 is 12 residues. V lost 8 bases and J 3 bases, leaving 14 bases between the germline ends. Germline V gene sequence: CDR1 GTSNPN, CDR2 SVGIG (reference sequence). CDR3 region: CAGGNSNYEQYF. The CDR3 bases are TGTGCCGGCGGGAACTCTAACTACGAGCAGTACTTC.

The J gene is TRBJ1-1, the V gene TRBV10-1, with a possible D match to TRBD1 (6 bases). Germline CDR1 is WNHNN and CDR2 is SYGVQD (reference sequence). Trimming took 0 bases from V and 0 from J, leaving 14 bases between them. This CDR3 is 17 amino acids long. The CDR3 reads CASSESTLRGMNTEAFF. CDR3 DNA: TGCGCCAGCAGTGAGTCGACCCTCAGGGGAATGAACACTGAAGCTTTCTTT.

Details on this clone: At the DNA level, this CDR3 is encoded by other sequences in the same sample as well. The chain employs TRBV27 and TRBJ1-5, with D perhaps matching TRBD1 (5 bases). Looked up from germline, CDR1 is MNHEY and CDR2 is SMNVEV (reference sequence). V was trimmed by 6 bases and J by 0 bases, leaving 9 bases between them. The CDR3 is 14 amino acids. CDR3 nucleotide sequence: TGTGCCAGCAGCCCGGGGGATAGCAATCAGCCCCAGCATTTT. It yields the protein CASSPGDSNQPQHF.

The rearrangement joins TRBV7-9 to TRBJ2-5; D not resolved. There are 11 residues in the CDR3. Trimming took off 3 bases at V and 5 bases at J, with 4 bases between the two ends. Germline V gene lookup returns CDR1 SEHNR and CDR2 FQNEAQ (reference sequence). Here the CDR3 DNA reads TGTGCCAGCAGCTTCCGGGAGACCCAGTACTTC. Residues: CASSFRETQYF.

The chain couples TRBV9 to TRBJ2-3; D call uncertain. Germline lookup yields CDR1 SGDLS and CDR2 YYNGEE. The CDR3 contains 16 residues. V was trimmed by 4 bases and J by 1 base, leaving 16 bases between them. CDR3 bases: TGTGCCAGCAGCCCCCGGGTGTCCCTAGGCACAGATACGCAGTATTTT. This sequence encodes CASSPRVSLGTDTQYF.

The chain links TRBV15 to TRBJ2-3; D unresolved. CDR1 LNHNV and CDR2 YYDKDF come from the germline V gene (reference sequence). V lost 8 bases and J lost 5, with 8 bases in between. The CDR3 totals 11 residues. The CDR3 loop reads CATRGIDTQYF. The CDR3 DNA reads TGTGCCACCCGAGGTATAGATACGCAGTATTTT.

The chain links TRBV5-4 to TRBJ2-1; no definite D call. The V end was cut by 4 bases, the J end by 4 bases, with 6 bases between. CDR3 length equals 12 residues. Germline CDR1 SGHNT, CDR2 YYREEE (reference sequence). The DNA for the CDR3 is TGTGCCAGCAGCCTTTATTACAATGAGCAGTTCTTC. This sequence encodes CASSLYYNEQFF.

This clone was recorded a few times. V gene TRBV19 combines with J gene TRBJ1-5; 8 nucleotides align to TRBD1. After removal of 2 bases from V and 2 bases from J, the junction contained 20 bases not matched to a gene. Germline lookup yields CDR1 LNHDA and CDR2 SQIVND (reference sequence). The CDR3 runs 21 residues. The chain's CDR3 is CASSISALTGADRLGNQPQHF. As DNA, the CDR3 is TGTGCCAGTAGTATATCCGCCCTGACAGGGGCCGACCGTCTTGGCAATCAGCCCCAGCATTTT.

The chain combines TRBV7-2 with TRBJ2-1; 7 bases map to TRBD2. The CDR3 is made up of 13 amino acids. V was clipped by 1 base and J by 8 bases; unmatched bases: 2. Germline V gene sequence: CDR1 SGHTA, CDR2 FQGNSA. CDR3: CASSLGEGYEQFF. The CDR3, as DNA: TGTGCCAGCAGCTTAGGGGAGGGCTATGAGCAGTTCTTC.

This chain joins TRBV7-6 and TRBJ2-7; maybe TRBD1 (6 bases). Germline V CDR1 and CDR2: SGHVS, FNYEAQ. The germline V and J ends were trimmed by 1 base and 5 bases, with 12 bases remaining between them. The CDR3 is 14 amino acids. This CDR3 reads CASSLEVEGDEQYF. DNA for the CDR3: TGTGCCAGCAGCTTAGAGGTCGAGGGGGACGAGCAGTACTTC. The full variable domain, its missing parts supplied by reference TRBV7-6 and TRBJ2-7, is GAGVSQSPRYKVTKRGQDVALRCDPISGHVSLYWYRQALGQGPEFLTYFNYEAQQDKSGLPNDRFSAERPEGSISTLTIQRTEQRDSAMYRCASSLEVEGDEQYFGPGTRLTVT.

This clone was seen only a few times. The chain combines TRBV11-2 with TRBJ2-7; the D is unclear. Germline assignment: CDR1 SGHAT and CDR2 FQNNGV. V lost 5 bases and J lost 4, with 18 bases in between. The CDR3 sequence is 15 residues long. The CDR3 loop is CASSAPGYGIYEQYF. For the CDR3, the DNA is TGTGCCAGCAGCGCACCAGGCTATGGGATTTACGAGCAGTACTTC. The variable domain in full, with the rest retrieved from reference TRBV11-2 and TRBJ2-7, is EAGVAQSPRYKIIEKRQSVAFWCNPISGHATLYWYQQILGQGPKLLIQFQNNGVVDDSQLPKDRFSAERLKGVDSTLKIQPAKLEDSAVYLCASSAPGYGIYEQYFGPGTRLTVT.

This chain links TRBV21-1 with TRBJ2-5; TRBD1 reflects the table's D call only, with no check against the DNA. The J call may be mistaken, given a closer DNA end match to TRBJ2-7. TRBV21-1 is classified as a pseudogene. The CDR3 loop spans 14 amino acids. The CDR3 DNA reads as TGTGCCAGCAGCGTAAGACAGGGGTACTACGAGCAGTACTTC. This translates into CASSVRQGYYEQYF.

J is TRBJ1-3 and V is TRBV4-1; D gene uncertain. This CDR3 spans 15 amino acids. Germline CDR1 and CDR2: MGHRA and YSYEKL. Trimming removed 4 bases from V and 0 bases from J, with 10 bases in between. CDR3 sequence: CASSPAGNSGNTIYF. In DNA, the CDR3 is TGCGCCAGCAGCCCAGCCGGAAACTCTGGAAACACCATATATTTT.

There are a few counts of this clone. DNA of the CDR3: TGTGCCAGCAGTTACGGTGATGGCTACACCTTC. It specifies CASSYGDGYTF. The gene calls are TRBV6-6 and TRBJ1-2; D is unclear. Trimming shortened V by 2 bases and J by 6 bases, and 4 bases separated the two germline ends. The CDR3 contains 11 residues. Germline V gene lookup returns CDR1 MNHNY and CDR2 SVGAGI (reference sequence).

This chain joins TRBV7-9 and TRBJ2-2, with D perhaps assigned TRBD1 or TRBD2 (5 bases each). The length of the CDR3 is 15 residues. The V and J ends lost 4 bases and 6 bases respectively, with 15 bases between them. CDR1 and CDR2 from the germline V gene are SEHNR and FQNEAQ (reference sequence). CDR3 bases: TGTGCCAGCAGCTCGACCGGGACCTCGGCCGGGGAGCTGTTTTTT. As protein: CASSSTGTSAGELFF.